This entry lists 15 T cell receptor beta chains sequenced from one sample in a study of neoadjuvant anti-PD-1 for oral cavity cancer. Noted time point: after neoadjuvant nivolumab, at surgical resection. The assay was immunoSEQ multiplex PCR, and TCRdb's table has in-frame clones only and misses some. The table lists some 13,000 clones, 65% to 85% of them singletons. Sequenced material: PBMCs, taken after nivolumab (anti-PD-1) treatment. Receptors originate from a person aged 35 to 85 with oral cavity squamous cell carcinoma.

The chain employs TRBV5-1 and TRBJ2-1, with D maybe TRBD2 (6 bases). There are 15 residues in the CDR3. V gave up 3 bases and J gave up 2 bases, with 12 bases separating them. CDR1 is SGHRS and CDR2 is YFSETQ in the germline V gene. The CDR3 sequence: CASSSTSLPYNEQFF. DNA for the CDR3: TGCGCCAGCAGCTCAACTAGCCTCCCCTACAATGAGCAGTTCTTC.

This clone is a singleton in its sample. The chain has TRBV27 and TRBJ2-2; 8 positions agree with TRBD1. With V trimmed by 5 bases and J by 6 bases, 8 bases remained unmatched. Germline CDR1 is MNHEY and CDR2 is SMNVEV (reference sequence). This CDR3 is built from 15 residues. In DNA form, the CDR3 reads TGTGCCAGCAGTCCCCTGGACAGGGCGGCCGGGGAGCTGTTTTTT. Translating gives CASSPLDRAAGELFF.

The chain carries TRBV10-3 and TRBJ2-1; D might be TRBD2 (5 bases). This CDR3 has 11 residues. Germline CDR1 and CDR2: ENHRY and SYGVKD. V lost 7 bases and J 5 bases, leaving 6 bases between the germline ends. CDR3 in amino acids: CAITGDNEQFF. CDR3 DNA: TGTGCCATCACCGGGGACAATGAGCAGTTCTTC.

V gene TRBV5-4 combines with J gene TRBJ2-7; 9 bases fit TRBD2. V shed 9 bases and J 4 bases; nucleotides not matched to a gene: 5. The CDR3 spans 12 residues. Germline CDR1 reads SGHNT; CDR2 reads YYREEE (reference sequence). The CDR3 bases are TGTGCCACCTCCAGCGGGGGGTACGAGCAGTACTTC. Translated, it gives CATSSGGYEQYF. Together with reference TRBV5-4 and TRBJ2-7, the CDR3 gives the full variable domain: ETGVTQSPTHLIKTRGQQVTLRCSSQSGHNTVSWYQQALGQGPQFIFQYYREEENGRGNFPPRFSGLQFPNYSSELNVNALELDDSALYLCATSSGGYEQYFGPGTRLTVT.

The chain links TRBV19 to TRBJ2-3, with 7 bases lining up with TRBD1. V gave up 4 bases and J gave up 1 base; unmatched junction bases: 14. From germline, CDR1 is LNHDA and CDR2 SQIVND (reference sequence). CDR3 length equals 18 residues. CDR3 sequence reads: CASSKSGTEIWRTDTQYF. The CDR3 region has the DNA TGTGCCAGTAGTAAATCCGGGACAGAAATTTGGCGCACAGATACGCAGTATTTT.

The chain links TRBV11-2 to TRBJ1-5; possibly TRBD1 for D (6 bases). The ends were cut back, 1 base at V and 2 bases at J, with 9 bases in the middle. Germline V CDR1 and CDR2: SGHAT, FQNNGV. The CDR3 has 15 residues. The CDR3 DNA reads TGTGCCAGCAGCTTAGGCGCAGGGGGCAATCAGCCCCAGCATTTT. Protein product: CASSLGAGGNQPQHF.

This clone was seen only once. This rearrangement joins TRBV19 to TRBJ2-4, with D hard to call. The V gene's germline CDR1 is LNHDA and CDR2 SQIVND (reference sequence). This CDR3 is 16 amino acids long. Between the trimmed V and J ends, which lost 2 bases and 1 base, there was a span of 12 bases. The CDR3 loop reads CASSISAREAKNIQYF. DNA of the CDR3: TGTGCCAGTAGTATATCAGCACGAGAGGCCAAAAACATTCAGTACTTC.

This chain uses TRBV5-6 with TRBJ1-1; possibly TRBD1 for D (6 bases). CDR3 size: 16 residues. Between the trimmed V and J ends, which lost 2 bases and 4 bases, there was a span of 18 bases. CDR1 and CDR2 from the germline V gene are SGHDT and YYEEEE. CDR3 bases: TGTGCCAGCAGCTTCCCACAGGGAGCAAGTGCCACTGAAGCTTTCTTT. This encodes CASSFPQGASATEAFF. Supplemented by reference TRBV5-6 and TRBJ1-1, the full variable domain reads DAGVTQSPTHLIKTRGQQVTLRCSPKSGHDTVSWYQQALGQGPQFIFQYYEEEERQRGNFPDRFSGHQFPNYSSELNVNALLLGDSALYLCASSFPQGASATEAFFGQGTRLTVV.

This chain joins TRBV29-1 and TRBJ1-2; tentatively, D is TRBD1 (6 bases). V lost 8 bases and J 0 bases, leaving 10 bases between the germline ends. The germline V gene encodes CDR1 SQVTM and CDR2 ANQGSEA. The CDR3 contains 12 residues. CDR3 amino acids: CSHRDTNYGYTF. The CDR3 DNA reads TGCAGCCACCGGGACACTAACTATGGCTACACCTTC.

This clone was counted a few times. The V gene is TRBV19, the J gene TRBJ2-7; 16 bases are shared with TRBD2. Germline assignment: CDR1 LNHDA and CDR2 SQIVND (reference sequence). The CDR3 totals 16 residues. After removal of 3 bases from V and 7 bases from J, the junction contained 6 bases not matched to a gene. CDR3 in DNA: TGTGCCAGTAGTATGGGACTAGCGGGAGGGACCTGGGAGCAGTACTTC. This encodes CASSMGLAGGTWEQYF.

This clone is a singleton in its sample. The chain links TRBV2 to TRBJ2-1; 9 bases are a match to TRBD1. Trimming took 5 bases from V and 1 from J; bases not matched to a gene: 6. The germline CDR1 and CDR2 sequences are SNHLY and FYNNEI. The CDR3 extends over 16 amino acids. CDR3 amino acids: CASSIPGQGSYNEQFF. In DNA, the CDR3 is TGTGCCAGCAGTATTCCGGGACAGGGATCCTACAATGAGCAGTTCTTC. Based on the CDR3 plus reference TRBV2 and TRBJ2-1, the full variable domain is EPEVTQTPSHQVTQMGQEVILRCVPISNHLYFYWYRQILGQKVEFLVSFYNNEISEKSEIFDDQFSVERPDGSNFTLKIRSTKLEDSAMYFCASSIPGQGSYNEQFFGPGTRLTVL.

The V and J genes are TRBV7-2 and TRBJ2-7; D is unresolved. From germline, CDR1 is SGHTA and CDR2 FQGNSA. The CDR3 is 14 residues long. Trimming stripped 1 base from V and 1 base from J, with 8 bases between. This chain's CDR3 is CASSLVPASYEQYF. In nucleotides, the CDR3 is TGTGCCAGCAGCTTAGTCCCTGCTTCCTACGAGCAGTACTTC.

V is TRBV6-5 and J is TRBJ2-5, with 8 bases fitting TRBD2. This CDR3 has 15 amino acids. V lost 2 bases to trimming and J lost 7 bases; unmatched junction nucleotides: 9. Germline CDR1 is MNHEY and CDR2 is SVGAGI. The CDR3 is CASSYDSGGVRTQYF. Written as DNA, the CDR3 is TGTGCCAGCAGTTACGATTCGGGAGGGGTCCGGACCCAGTACTTC.

The CDR3 DNA reads as TGTGCCATTGGAGCGCAGACATCCTACAATGAGCAGTTCTTC. The encoded protein is CAIGAQTSYNEQFF. The V and J genes are TRBV10-3 and TRBJ2-1; D not resolved. Trimming took 9 bases from V and 1 from J, leaving 13 bases between them. The CDR3 runs to 14 residues. The germline V gene has CDR1 ENHRY and CDR2 SYGVKD.

The chain has TRBV14 and TRBJ2-1; D assignment may be TRBD1 or TRBD2 (5 bases each). Trimming removed 0 bases at V and 16 bases at J, with 16 bases between. The CDR3 sequence is 13 residues long. CDR1 is SGHDN, CDR2 FVKESK, per germline. CDR3 amino acids: CASSQDPAGRDFF. The CDR3 bases are TGTGCCAGCAGCCAAGATCCTGCGGGCAGGGACTTCTTC.